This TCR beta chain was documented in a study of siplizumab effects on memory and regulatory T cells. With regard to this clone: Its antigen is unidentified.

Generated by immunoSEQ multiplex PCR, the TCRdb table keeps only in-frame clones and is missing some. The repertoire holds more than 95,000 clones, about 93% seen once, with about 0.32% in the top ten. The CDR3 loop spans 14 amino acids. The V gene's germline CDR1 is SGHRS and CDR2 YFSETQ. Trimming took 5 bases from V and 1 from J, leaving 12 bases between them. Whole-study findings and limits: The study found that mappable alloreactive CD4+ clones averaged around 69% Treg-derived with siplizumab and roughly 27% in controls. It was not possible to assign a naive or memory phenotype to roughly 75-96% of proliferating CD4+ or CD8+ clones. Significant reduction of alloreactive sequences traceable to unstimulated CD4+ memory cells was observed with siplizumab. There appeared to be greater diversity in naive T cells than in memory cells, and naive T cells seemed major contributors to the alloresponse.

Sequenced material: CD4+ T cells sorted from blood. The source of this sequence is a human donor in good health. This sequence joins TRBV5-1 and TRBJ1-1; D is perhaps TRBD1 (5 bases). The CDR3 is CASSQGTGNTEAFF. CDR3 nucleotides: TGCGCCAGCAGTCAAGGGACGGGGAACACTGAAGCTTTCTTT. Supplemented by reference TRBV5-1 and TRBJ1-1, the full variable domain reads KAGVTQTPRYLIKTRGQQVTLSCSPISGHRSVSWYQQTPGQGLQFLFEYFSETQRNKGNFPGRFSGRQFSNSRSEMNVSTLELGDSALYLCASSQGTGNTEAFFGQGTRLTVV.